This TCR beta chain was captured in a study of identical twins. TCRdb reprocessed the 5' RACE reads with MiXCR, giving one entry per CDR3 protein. The sample carries about 520,000 distinct CDR3 sequences, 20% to 25% recorded once. Unmatched junction bases numbered 8, after V lost 1 base and J lost 3 bases. Germline V lookup: CDR1 DFQATT, CDR2 SNEGSKA (reference sequence). CDR3 length equals 15 residues. This clonotype was seen only a few times. A further study also used this sample, focusing on T cells expressing NK-cell markers. That investigation notes: From sorted CD3+CD56+NKG2C+, CD3+CD56+NKG2C- and CD3+CD56-NKG2C+ T cells came the TCR beta repertoires. The study sequenced eight donors, seven HCMV-seropositive and one seronegative. There were a handful of donors in whom these clonotypes also led the CD3+CD56-NKG2C+ fraction. Questions lingered over whether expanded NKG2C+ T cell clones were HCMV-specific.

The origin of this receptor is a woman younger than 35 in good health. The source material was CD4+ T cells sorted from blood. J is TRBJ1-1 and V is TRBV20-1; 7 bases fit TRBD1. Here the CDR3 DNA reads TGCAGTGCTAGAGGCGTCAGGGGGGTTTACACTGAAGCTTTCTTT. Protein: CSARGVRGVYTEAFF.